This T cell receptor (beta chain) was observed in a study of blood T cell repertoires in COVID-19 (dated by TCRdb to about 2020). Regarding the study in general: Samples from collaborators originated in the United States, Italy and Spain and spanned both the acute and convalescent phases of COVID-19. Sample metadata almost always included a de-identified subject ID, COVID-19 status, age in years and sex. Where available, HLA class I and class II types were obtained from metadata supplied by the sample provider rather than from assay-based typing. Deeply sampled blood TCRbeta repertoires from subjects exposed to, actively infected with, or recovered from COVID-19 were included in the dataset. Samples came from the ongoing ImmuneRACE study (first 160 participants) plus 1,254 subjects from 6 global collaborators. The repertoires were made available in a free public database intended to serve as a resource for research on the immune response to SARS-CoV-2. The material from the prospective study consisted of cDNA or gDNA derived from T cells, B-cell-depleted T cells, or PBMCs.

Results the study describes overall, beyond this receptor: The quantity of clinical and demographic metadata differed by source and by participant and was supplied without curation.

TCRbeta CDR3 regions were amplified from genomic DNA by means of the immunoSEQ Assay, a bias-controlled multiplex PCR. The paper's processing steps were these. Nucleated cell counts per sample were estimated from amplification of reference gene primers within the assay. To quantify the absolute abundance of each unique TCRbeta CDR3 rearrangement, sequence reads were collapsed and filtered. Productive Simpson clonality was computed per sample as the square root of Simpson's diversity index over productive rearrangements. As stored in TCRdb, this immuneACCESS dataset retains in-frame rearrangements with V and J assigned. A fraction of the clones does not appear; measured against another copy, unresolved V genes explain less than half of the discrepancy, and the remainder lacks a known reason. V and J calls and clone size follow that table, whereas D and trimming were derived from the DNA. The sample table records around 36,000 clones; roughly 90% of these occur just once. The ten largest clones add up to roughly 6.2% of the sample.

Comment on this clone: No antigen is known for it. No base quality information exists; no much larger clone differs at one position.

The CDR3 runs 15 residues from the cysteine to the phenylalanine. CDR3 DNA only is kept here, 45 bases in frame from base 1. The germline V gene specifies LGHNT as CDR1 and FRNRAP as CDR2. Between the V and J ends, shortened by 5 bases and 0 bases respectively, the junction contains 14 bases. Each collaborating institution followed its own protocols to collect whole blood in K2EDTA tubes. For TCRbeta analysis, collaborator samples were shipped as frozen whole blood, as isolated PBMCs, or as DNA extracted from either sample type. This chain joins TRBV12-5 to TRBJ2-7; the D gene is possibly TRBD1, with 5 bases matching. Specimen: peripheral blood. The origin of this receptor is a human donor in a cohort sampled during active COVID-19. The DNA sequence reads TGTGCTAGTGGTAAACCAGGGCCAAGCTCCTACGAGCAGTACTTC. This codes for CASGKPGPSSYEQYF.